The subject of this entry is one T cell receptor beta chain. Antigen specificity is unknown. This sample is drawn from a study of blood T cells in healthy people across ages. Broader study findings: A strong correlation was found between TCR beta diversity and the percentage of naive T cells.

Total RNA was extracted at no less than 6 micrograms per sample. Then a second PCR, running about 6 to 11 cycles, was carried out with a sample-barcoded 5' primer and a J-beta primer mix. The yield of each sample was at least 2.5 million CDR3-containing paired-end reads. Via MiXCR, TCRdb re-called the 5' RACE reads, giving one row per CDR3 protein. Of almost 550,000 distinct CDR3 sequences listed, approximately 25% were seen once; the top ten hold around 10%. Between the trimmed V and J ends, which lost 5 bases and 3 bases, there was a span of 17 bases. Germline CDR1 and CDR2: SNHLY and FYNNEI. The CDR3 runs 15 residues. Separately, the same data were catalogued under a study of T cells of mothers and their children. From that report: At a sensitivity of about 100 clones per million clonotypes, no persistent microchimeric T cell clones appeared.

This clonotype was sampled from a boy aged 5-17 years in good health. The sample was blood. The V gene is TRBV2, the J gene TRBJ2-7, with D perhaps matching TRBD1 or TRBD2 (5 bases each). The chain's CDR3 is CASSRSTRGSYEQYF. DNA of the CDR3: TGTGCCAGCAGTCGCTCTACCCGGGGCAGCTACGAGCAGTACTTC.